Below are 32 T cell receptor beta chains sequenced from a single sample in a study of cytomegalovirus exposure and HLA in healthy donors (dated by TCRdb to about 2017). Library generation was performed with the immunoSEQ multiplex PCR assay. A mixture of 60 forward primers for TCR Vbeta segments and 13 reverse primers for TCR Jbeta segments was used in the multiplex PCR. In its TCRdb copy, this immuneACCESS table keeps in-frame sequences only and misses some clones. Where compared with another copy, unresolved V genes explain less than half of these, and the others have no known cause. The sample profile shows about 100,000 clones; 60% to 75% of them were found once. The ten most abundant clones make up 3% of the sample. Input material: PBMCs. The receptors were gathered from a female donor in good health and CMV-seropositive.

The genes are TRBV5-1 and TRBJ2-7, with a possible D match to TRBD1 (6 bases). The CDR3 consists of 15 residues. CDR1 and CDR2 from the germline V gene are SGHRS and YFSETQ. Between the trimmed V and J ends, which lost 4 bases and 7 bases, there was a span of 21 bases. CDR3 in amino acids: CASSPGDIPSGEQYF. The CDR3 DNA reads as TGCGCCAGCAGCCCCGGGGACATCCCCTCGGGGGAGCAGTACTTC.

The gene calls are TRBV7-2 and TRBJ1-1; D remains ambiguous. Trimming pared 5 bases from V and 1 base from J, leaving 20 bases between. Germline V gene sequence: CDR1 SGHTA, CDR2 FQGNSA. The CDR3 runs 17 residues. The CDR3 here is CASSPRSGLFTNTEAFF. For the CDR3, the DNA is TGTGCCAGCAGCCCACGCAGCGGGTTATTTACGAACACTGAAGCTTTCTTT. Filled out from reference TRBV7-2 and TRBJ1-1, the complete variable domain reads GAGVSQSPSNKVTEKGKDVELRCDPISGHTALYWYRQSLGQGLEFLIYFQGNSAPDKSGLPSDRFSAERTGGSVSTLTIQRTQQEDSAVYLCASSPRSGLFTNTEAFFGQGTRLTVV.

The rearrangement links TRBV7-9 to TRBJ1-1, with D possibly TRBD1 on 6 matching bases. V gave up 0 bases and J gave up 4 bases, with 21 bases separating them. This CDR3 is 18 amino acids long. The germline CDR1 and CDR2 sequences are SEHNR and FQNEAQ (reference sequence). The CDR3 region has the DNA TGTGCCAGCAGCTTAGCGCTAAGCGGGACAATAAGGGTCACTGAAGCTTTCTTT. Amino acids: CASSLALSGTIRVTEAFF.

This clone was seen a few times. The chain carries TRBV7-2 and TRBJ2-1, with 12 bases fitting TRBD2. Germline-derived CDR1 and CDR2 are SGHTA and FQGNSA. The length of the CDR3 is 15 residues. Unmatched junction bases numbered 8, after V lost 4 bases and J lost 10 bases. The CDR3 sequence: CASSSGLAGMGEQFF. The CDR3 DNA follows: TGTGCCAGCAGCTCTGGACTAGCGGGGATGGGGGAGCAGTTCTTC.

The chain uses TRBV28 and TRBJ2-3; D perhaps matches TRBD1 (6 bases). Germline V lookup: CDR1 MDHEN, CDR2 SYDVKM. The V and J ends lost 7 bases and 0 bases respectively, with 14 bases between them. The CDR3 has 15 amino acids. For the CDR3, the DNA is TGTGCCAGCAATCAAGGGACACCCAGCACAGATACGCAGTATTTT. Protein product: CASNQGTPSTDTQYF.

The chain is built from TRBV19 and TRBJ1-5; 8 nucleotides line up with TRBD1. Germline CDR1 is LNHDA and CDR2 is SQIVND (reference sequence). CDR3 length: 15 residues. The ends lost 1 base at V and 3 bases at J; junction bases unmatched: 2. CDR3 in amino acids: CASSIGDRSNQPQHF. CDR3 nucleotide sequence: TGTGCCAGTAGTATAGGGGACAGGTCCAATCAGCCCCAGCATTTT.

This clone was seen more than once but under ten times. The rearrangement uses TRBV6-5 and TRBJ1-4; 7 positions match TRBD1. CDR3 size: 14 residues. Germline CDR1 and CDR2: MNHEY and SVGAGI. Losses at the gene ends were 6 bases for V and 8 bases for J; bases not matched to a gene: 9. This chain's CDR3 is CASSPGGLEEKLFF. The CDR3 DNA is TGTGCCAGCAGCCCAGGGGGTCTGGAGGAAAAACTGTTTTTT.

The CDR3 nucleotides are TGTGCCAGCAGGAACACAGGGGGGGGTTACGAGCAGTACTTC. Translation: CASRNTGGGYEQYF. The rearrangement links TRBV6-6 to TRBJ2-7; D perhaps matches TRBD1 (8 bases). Trimming shortened V by 6 bases and J by 4 bases, and 16 bases separated the two germline ends. Germline V gene sequence: CDR1 MNHNY, CDR2 SVGAGI (reference sequence). The CDR3 covers 14 residues.

V is TRBV30 and J is TRBJ2-3; tentatively, D is TRBD1 (5 bases). With 5 bases removed from V and 14 bases from J, the gap between germline ends came to 14 bases. CDR1 is GTSNPN, CDR2 SVGIG, per germline (reference sequence). The CDR3 runs 10 residues. The CDR3 is CAWAQGLPYF. CDR3 DNA sequence: TGTGCCTGGGCTCAGGGATTGCCGTATTTT.

J is TRBJ1-1 and V is TRBV4-2, with 10 bases identical to TRBD1. CDR3 length: 16 amino acids. Trimming at V came to 3 bases and at J to 3 bases, leaving 7 bases not matched to a gene. Germline values: CDR1 LGHNA, CDR2 YNFKEQ. CDR3 residues: CASSHMDRGRDTEAFF. The CDR3 region has the DNA TGTGCCAGCAGCCACATGGACAGGGGGAGGGACACTGAAGCTTTCTTT.

V and J are TRBV30 and TRBJ1-4; D might be TRBD1 (5 bases). The germline V gene encodes CDR1 GTSNPN and CDR2 SVGIG (reference sequence). The CDR3 totals 15 residues. The DNA for the CDR3 is TGTGCTCTATCCCGGCGGGGGGGTGATAAAGAAAAACTGTTTTTT. Its translation is CALSRRGGDKEKLFF.

This clone was observed once. The chain employs TRBV30 and TRBJ1-2, with 11 bases fitting TRBD1. Germline V CDR1 and CDR2: GTSNPN, SVGIG (reference sequence). The CDR3 length is 15 residues. The trim removed 1 base at V and 7 bases at J, leaving 8 bases unmatched. DNA of the CDR3: TGTGCCTGGAGTGGGGGCGGACAGGGGGCGGCTGGCTACACCTTC. This sequence encodes CAWSGGGQGAAGYTF.

The chain is built from TRBV30 and TRBJ2-3; 8 nucleotides align to TRBD2. CDR3 size: 18 residues. CDR1 and CDR2 from the germline V gene are GTSNPN and SVGIG (reference sequence). Losses at the gene ends were 0 bases for V and 1 base for J; bases not matched to a gene: 12. CDR3 DNA: TGTGCCTGGAGTGTTGGGCTAGCGGGCGATAGGGGCACAGATACGCAGTATTTT. This sequence encodes CAWSVGLAGDRGTDTQYF.

The chain has TRBV5-1 and TRBJ1-4, with no clear D. The V gene lost 1 base and the J gene lost 4 bases, with 11 bases spanning the gap. Germline V CDR1 and CDR2: SGHRS, YFSETQ. This CDR3 contains 15 residues. CDR3 amino acids: CASSLSGGINEKLFF. DNA of the CDR3: TGCGCCAGCAGCTTGTCAGGAGGCATTAATGAAAAACTGTTTTTT.

The chain combines TRBV7-2 with TRBJ2-3; D is uncertain. CDR1 and CDR2 (germline): SGHTA, FQGNSA. This CDR3 is 14 amino acids long. The V and J ends lost 6 bases and 5 bases respectively, with 15 bases between them. The CDR3: CASSLNGVGDTQYF. DNA for the CDR3: TGTGCCAGCAGTTTGAATGGAGTAGGAGATACGCAGTATTTT.

Turning to this clone: This is likely a read error, given that the CDR3 carries no conserved phenylalanine or tryptophan at its end. The chain links TRBV6-5 to TRBJ2-2, with D unclear. CDR1 is MNHEY and CDR2 is SVGAGI in the germline V gene. V was cut by 7 bases and J by 0 bases, with 12 bases left in between. The CDR3 is made up of 15 amino acids. The CDR3 sequence is CASTPRGANTGELFV. CDR3 nucleotide sequence: TGTGCCAGCACCCCCCGTGGAGCGAACACCGGGGAGCTGTTTGTT.

The table lists this clone with a count of one. The DNA of the CDR3 is TGCGCCAGCAGCCATAACCCCGGTTACGAGCAGTACTTC. As protein: CASSHNPGYEQYF. This rearrangement joins TRBV5-1 to TRBJ2-7; D uncertain. Trimming stripped 4 bases from V and 4 bases from J, with 12 bases between. The germline V gene has CDR1 SGHRS and CDR2 YFSETQ. The CDR3 contains 13 residues. Based on the CDR3 plus reference TRBV5-1 and TRBJ2-7, the full variable domain is KAGVTQTPRYLIKTRGQQVTLSCSPISGHRSVSWYQQTPGQGLQFLFEYFSETQRNKGNFPGRFSGRQFSNSRSEMNVSTLELGDSALYLCASSHNPGYEQYFGPGTRLTVT.

This clone turned up a few times. The chain combines TRBV4-1 with TRBJ2-7; 8 nucleotides align to TRBD2. The CDR3 length is 17 residues. Trimming at V came to 2 bases and at J to 0 bases, leaving 9 bases not matched to a gene. CDR1 and CDR2 (germline): MGHRA, YSYEKL. CDR3 in amino acids: CASSQPTGLGPSYEQYF. CDR3 coding DNA: TGCGCCAGCAGCCAACCTACGGGACTAGGCCCCTCCTACGAGCAGTACTTC.

This clone has more than one count but fewer than ten. DNA for the CDR3: TGTGCCAGTACCGCGACAGGGCTAAGCCCCCCCCCAGGCTACACCTTC. Translated, it gives CASTATGLSPPPGYTF. The V and J genes are TRBV19 and TRBJ1-2; 7 positions match TRBD1. The ends lost 7 bases at V and 8 bases at J; junction bases unmatched: 19. CDR1 and CDR2 from the germline V gene are LNHDA and SQIVND (reference sequence). The CDR3 sequence is 16 residues long.

This clone has only one observation. The gene calls are TRBV7-2 and TRBJ2-1, with TRBD2 matching over 9 bases. The CDR3 length is 13 residues. Germline CDR1 reads SGHTA; CDR2 reads FQGNSA. With V trimmed by 4 bases and J by 8 bases, 3 bases remained unmatched. CDR3 amino acids: CASSWRGGHEQFF. In nucleotides, the CDR3 is TGTGCCAGCAGCTGGCGGGGGGGGCATGAGCAGTTCTTC.

The rearrangement uses TRBV7-6 and TRBJ1-4; D call uncertain. V was clipped by 4 bases and J by 2 bases, with 8 bases between them. Looked up from germline, CDR1 is SGHVS and CDR2 is FNYEAQ. The CDR3 extends over 14 amino acids. CDR3 in DNA: TGTGCCAGCAGCTCGGTTTCGACTAATGAAAAACTGTTTTTT. Protein: CASSSVSTNEKLFF.

This clone was seen just once. The rearrangement links TRBV29-1 to TRBJ2-7; 7 nucleotides line up with TRBD1. J lost 2 bases, V lost 4 bases, and 5 bases had no gene match. CDR1 is SQVTM, CDR2 ANQGSEA, per germline. The CDR3 runs to 13 residues. CDR3 sequence: CSVAQGIPYEQYF. DNA of the CDR3: TGCAGCGTTGCACAGGGGATTCCCTACGAGCAGTACTTC.

This sequence joins TRBV6-4 and TRBJ2-1, with 7 bases matching TRBD2. Germline assignment: CDR1 MRHNA and CDR2 SNTAGT. Trimming at V came to 0 bases and at J to 1 base, leaving 3 bases not matched to a gene. The CDR3 has 16 residues. CDR3 sequence: CASSDSAGLSYNEQFF. DNA for the CDR3: TGTGCCAGCAGTGACTCAGCGGGGCTTTCCTACAATGAGCAGTTCTTC.

The rearrangement links TRBV29-1 to TRBJ2-1; 7 bases fit TRBD2. Germline CDR1 reads SQVTM; CDR2 reads ANQGSEA. V lost 2 bases and J lost 9; bases outside the gene matches: 16. This CDR3 is built from 16 residues. The CDR3, as DNA: TGCAGCGTTGAACTAATGAAGGGAGGGGCTCGGAGTGAGCAGTTCTTC. This translates into CSVELMKGGARSEQFF.

The chain is built from TRBV6-6 and TRBJ2-5; 13 bases map to TRBD2. The V segment lost 6 bases and the J segment 4 bases; nucleotides outside the gene matches: 5. The germline gives CDR1 MNHNY, CDR2 SVGAGI (reference sequence). CDR3 length: 15 residues. CDR3 residues: CASSRTSGGRETQYF. For the CDR3, the DNA is TGTGCCAGCAGCAGGACTAGCGGGGGACGAGAGACCCAGTACTTC.

The J gene is TRBJ2-7, the V gene TRBV5-4; a possible D gene is TRBD1 (6 bases). Per the germline V gene, CDR1 is SGHNT and CDR2 is YYREEE (reference sequence). V was clipped by 2 bases and J by 0 bases, with 9 bases between them. The CDR3 extends over 14 amino acids. Written as DNA, the CDR3 is TGTGCCAGCAGCTTCGACAGGCACTCCTACGAGCAGTACTTC. It yields the protein CASSFDRHSYEQYF.

This clone was seen more than once but under ten times. CDR3 amino acids: CASSQWLAGTDEQFF. The DNA for the CDR3 is TGCGCCAGCAGCCAATGGCTAGCGGGGACGGATGAGCAGTTCTTC. V usage is TRBV4-3 and J usage is TRBJ2-1; 9 bases agree with TRBD2. J was trimmed by 8 bases and V by 2 bases; bases with no gene match: 7. Germline assignment: CDR1 LGHNA and CDR2 YSLEER. This CDR3 is 15 amino acids long.

The CDR3 DNA follows: TGTGCCAGCAGCAGCAGGAACGGGGAGCTGTTTTTT. Translated, it gives CASSSRNGELFF. This chain joins TRBV9 and TRBJ2-2; no clear D. The CDR3 is 12 residues long. From germline, CDR1 is SGDLS and CDR2 YYNGEE. Trimming removed 4 bases from V and 7 bases from J, with 8 bases in between.

The chain links TRBV10-2 to TRBJ2-7; TRBD2 aligns across 7 bases. With V trimmed by 4 bases and J by 9 bases, 6 bases remained unmatched. The CDR3 has 12 residues. The germline CDR1 and CDR2 sequences are WSHSY and SAAADI. CDR3 nucleotide sequence: TGCGCCAGCAGTGGGGGGGGTCCCCGGCAGTACTTC. Its protein is CASSGGGPRQYF.

The chain joins TRBV28 to TRBJ1-5; TRBD1 aligns across 7 bases. In germline, CDR1 is MDHEN, CDR2 SYDVKM. The CDR3 has 12 amino acids. J gave up 5 bases and V 7 bases, and 2 bases lay outside the gene matches. The CDR3 loop is CASTGQYQPQHF. DNA for the CDR3: TGTGCCAGCACGGGACAGTATCAGCCCCAGCATTTT.

The DNA of the CDR3 is TGTGCCAGCAGCCACCGACAGGCCTATGGCTACACCTTC. Protein product: CASSHRQAYGYTF. The V call is TRBV7-8, the J call TRBJ1-2; the D gene is possibly TRBD1 (6 bases). Trimming removed 5 bases from V and 4 bases from J, with 11 bases in between. The CDR3 contains 13 residues. Germline CDR1 reads SGHVS; CDR2 reads FQNEAQ.

J is TRBJ1-2 and V is TRBV29-1, with 7 bases matching TRBD1. With V trimmed by 7 bases and J by 4 bases, 6 bases remained unmatched. Germline loops: CDR1 SQVTM, CDR2 ANQGSEA. CDR3 size: 12 residues. The CDR3 spells CSALGTVYGYTF. In DNA, the CDR3 is TGCAGCGCCCTAGGGACAGTCTATGGCTACACCTTC.